This TCR beta chain is from a study of T-cell memory formation after mild COVID-19. Using its own MiXCR run on the 5' RACE reads, TCRdb lists one record per CDR3 protein. The repertoire has about 110,000 distinct CDR3 sequences, around 12% of them found once; the top ten carry approximately 30%. Trimming cost V 7 bases and J 5 bases, with 21 bases left between them. The germline V gene encodes CDR1 LNHDA and CDR2 SQIVND (reference sequence). This CDR3 contains 16 residues. This receptor was taken from an adult woman who had mild COVID-19 (a few samples of this study predate the infection). Cell type and time point are not known. The sample taken for sequencing was PBMCs or a T cell subset sorted from them (not recorded which). This sequence joins TRBV19 and TRBJ2-1; D perhaps matches TRBD2 (6 bases). This CDR3 is CASNSRTGLPDNEQFF. The CDR3 nucleotides read TGTGCCAGTAATAGTCGAACGGGACTGCCCGACAATGAGCAGTTCTTC.